This TCR beta chain derives from a study of blood T cell repertoires in COVID-19 (dated by TCRdb to between 2020 and 2021). Concerning the study at large: Samples covering the acute and convalescent phases of COVID-19 were provided by collaborators in the United States, Italy and Spain. A freely available public database, intended as a resource for researchers studying the immune response to SARS-CoV-2, is where the repertoires were released. The sample metadata nearly always contained a de-identified subject ID, COVID-19 status, age in years and sex. The material from the prospective study consisted of cDNA or gDNA derived from T cells, B-cell-depleted T cells, or PBMCs. Subjects who had been exposed to COVID-19, were actively infected with it, or had recovered from it provided the deeply sampled blood TCRbeta repertoires that made up the dataset. Samples came from the ongoing ImmuneRACE study (first 160 participants) plus 1,254 subjects from 6 global collaborators. Where available, HLA class I and class II types were taken from metadata supplied by the sample provider and were not determined by assay-based typing. Here is what the overall study found, with its caveats: The quantity of clinical and demographic metadata differed by source and by participant and was supplied without curation.

Each collaborating institution followed its own protocols to collect whole blood in K2EDTA tubes. Collaborator samples were shipped for TCRbeta analysis as frozen whole blood, isolated PBMCs, or DNA extracted from either sample type. Turning to this clone: Its antigen is unknown. Base-call qualities are not available, and no considerably larger clone is one nucleotide away.

TCRbeta CDR3 regions were amplified from genomic DNA by means of the immunoSEQ Assay, a bias-controlled multiplex PCR. For the original study's pipeline: Within the assay, amplification of reference gene primers was used to estimate how many nucleated cells each sample contained. To quantify the absolute abundance of each unique TCRbeta CDR3 rearrangement, sequence reads were collapsed and filtered. For each sample, productive Simpson clonality was calculated as the square root of Simpson's diversity index over productive rearrangements. This immuneACCESS table, as held by TCRdb, lists in-frame sequences with V and J called but not all clones. Of the missing ones, under half trace to an unresolved V gene in checked studies; the others have no known cause. D and trimming were read from the DNA, whereas the V and J calls and clone size are those reported in that table. The sample has 65,000 to 95,000 clones on record, roughly 79% of them singletons. The leading ten clones occupy 15% of the sample.

Reading from cysteine to phenylalanine, the CDR3 counts 15 amino acids. Just the 45-base CDR3 DNA is kept, in frame starting at base 1. CDR1 MNHEY and CDR2 SVGEGT are derived from the germline V gene. The V end gives up 6 bases and the J end 4 bases, leaving 9 bases in the junction not matched to a gene. The rearrangement combines TRBV6-2 or TRBV6-3 with TRBJ2-1; a stretch of 7 junction bases matches TRBD2. The sample consisted of peripheral blood. This receptor was obtained from a human donor in a cohort sampled during active COVID-19. This receptor carries the CDR3 CASSPTSEIYNEQFF. The nucleotides are TGTGCCAGCAGCCCTACTAGCGAGATTTACAATGAGCAGTTCTTC.